These 20 T cell receptor beta chains were all obtained from the same sample, sequenced in a study of blood T cell repertoires in COVID-19. Clones were sequenced by immunoSEQ multiplex PCR, and TCRdb holds only the in-frame ones, with some missing. This table has 150,000 to 200,000 clones, almost 80% appearing once. The sequencing sample was made of PBMCs or T cells enriched from blood (not recorded which). The receptors here all came from a woman between 45 and 65 years old who had recovered from COVID-19.

The chain links TRBV4-3 to TRBJ2-3; possible D gene TRBD1, 6 bases. V was pared by 0 bases and J by 4 bases, with 11 bases between. CDR1 LGHNA and CDR2 YSLEER come from the germline V gene. This CDR3 comprises 15 residues. The CDR3 bases are TGCGCCAGCAGCCAAGACAGGGGTGGCGCAGATACGCAGTATTTT. This sequence encodes CASSQDRGGADTQYF.

The J gene is TRBJ2-7, the V gene TRBV5-4; TRBD2 matches 7 bases. The CDR3 loop spans 13 amino acids. Germline V gene data show CDR1 as SGHNT and CDR2 as YYREEE (reference sequence). Trimming removed 0 bases from V and 7 bases from J; junction bases left unmatched: 4. CDR3 DNA sequence: TGTGCCAGCAGCTTGGGACTAGCAAAGGAGCAGTACTTC. This sequence encodes CASSLGLAKEQYF.

The chain combines TRBV2 with TRBJ2-5; D is uncertain. CDR1 is SNHLY and CDR2 is FYNNEI in the germline V gene. V lost 4 bases and J lost 4, with 4 bases in between. The CDR3 has 11 amino acids. The CDR3 DNA follows: TGTGCCAGCAGTGTCGGAGAGACCCAGTACTTC. As protein: CASSVGETQYF.

The chain uses TRBV5-1 and TRBJ2-7, with D perhaps matching TRBD2 (6 bases). Germline assignment: CDR1 SGHRS and CDR2 YFSETQ. This CDR3 has 15 amino acids. With 7 bases removed from V and 6 bases from J, the gap between germline ends came to 23 bases. CDR3 sequence: CASGGSYSTVREQYF. CDR3 nucleotides: TGCGCCAGCGGGGGGTCTTACAGCACGGTGCGCGAGCAGTACTTC.

Only one count was recorded for this clone. In the same sample, other DNA sequences code for this CDR3. The CDR3 protein is CSVERGSGNTIYF. In DNA, the CDR3 is TGCAGCGTTGAACGGGGTTCTGGAAACACCATATATTTT. V usage is TRBV29-1 and J usage is TRBJ1-3; D ambiguous. Germline V gene sequence: CDR1 SQVTM, CDR2 ANQGSEA. The CDR3 spans 13 residues. V dropped 2 bases and J dropped 1 base, with 6 bases sitting between them.

This chain uses TRBV28 with TRBJ2-3; 8 bases fit TRBD2. CDR1 MDHEN and CDR2 SYDVKM come from the germline V gene. V lost 4 bases, J lost 6 bases, and 12 bases stayed unmatched. CDR3 length equals 16 residues. The CDR3 here is CASSSGGAGGRDTQYF. As DNA, the CDR3 is TGTGCCAGCAGTTCCGGGGGGGCGGGAGGTCGCGATACGCAGTATTTT.

This clone has just one count. This chain uses TRBV6-6 with TRBJ2-6; tentative D call: TRBD1 (6 bases). The V end lost 3 bases, the J end lost 2 bases, and 8 bases lay between the germline ends. The V gene's germline CDR1 is MNHNY and CDR2 SVGAGI (reference sequence). The CDR3 length is 15 residues. The CDR3 region is CASSYAGAGANVLTF. The CDR3 bases are TGTGCCAGCAGTTATGCAGGGGCTGGGGCCAACGTCCTGACTTTC.

This rearrangement joins TRBV6-4 to TRBJ2-1, with D tentatively TRBD2 (5 bases). Germline V gene lookup returns CDR1 MRHNA and CDR2 SNTAGT. The germline V and J ends were trimmed by 6 bases and 6 bases, with 15 bases remaining between them. The CDR3 has 14 residues. The CDR3 is CASSKEILVNEQFF. The CDR3 region has the DNA TGTGCCAGCAGCAAAGAGATACTAGTCAATGAGCAGTTCTTC.

This rearrangement joins TRBV7-2 to TRBJ2-3, with 11 bases lining up with TRBD2. Germline loops: CDR1 SGHTA, CDR2 FQGNSA. Germline trimming cut 3 bases from V and 3 bases from J; bases unmatched to any gene: 8. The CDR3 runs 17 residues. The CDR3, as DNA: TGTGCCAGCAGCTTTAGCAGCTCTAGCGGGAGGACAGATACGCAGTATTTT. Translated: CASSFSSSSGRTDTQYF.

The V gene is TRBV5-1, the J gene TRBJ2-7; 8 positions agree with TRBD1. The CDR3 loop spans 14 amino acids. Trimming at V came to 0 bases and at J to 5 bases, leaving 4 bases not matched to a gene. The germline gives CDR1 SGHRS, CDR2 YFSETQ. CDR3 residues: CASSLAGQGHEQYF. The CDR3 DNA is TGCGCCAGCAGCTTGGCCGGACAGGGCCACGAGCAGTACTTC.

The J gene is TRBJ1-5, the V gene TRBV19; D call uncertain. The CDR3 is made up of 15 amino acids. Trimming took 0 bases from V and 2 from J, leaving 8 bases between them. Germline CDR1 is LNHDA and CDR2 is SQIVND (reference sequence). The DNA for the CDR3 is TGTGCCAGTAGTATAGAGGAAGGAGGCAATCAGCCCCAGCATTTT. The encoded protein is CASSIEEGGNQPQHF.

This clone was seen a few times. This CDR3 is CASSSRTGGEYF. CDR3 coding DNA: TGTGCCAGCAGCTCAAGGACAGGGGGGGAGTACTTC. The chain links TRBV11-1 to TRBJ2-7, with 10 positions matching TRBD1. The CDR3 loop spans 12 amino acids. CDR1 is SGHAT, CDR2 FQDESV, per germline (reference sequence). The trim removed 4 bases at V and 11 bases at J, leaving 5 bases unmatched.

The gene calls are TRBV7-3 and TRBJ1-1; D is perhaps TRBD1 (6 bases). Per germline, CDR1 SGHTA and CDR2 FQGTGA. The V and J ends lost 3 bases and 6 bases respectively, with 11 bases between them. The CDR3 totals 13 residues. The CDR3 sequence is CASSFTGRAEAFF. Here the CDR3 DNA reads TGTGCCAGCAGCTTTACAGGGAGAGCTGAAGCTTTCTTT. The full variable domain, in which reference TRBV7-3 and TRBJ1-1 provide the parts outside the CDR3, is GAGVSQTPSNKVTEKGKYVELRCDPISGHTALYWYRQSLGQGPEFLIYFQGTGAADDSGLPNDRFFAVRPEGSVSTLKIQRTERGDSAVYLCASSFTGRAEAFFGQGTRLTVV.

The rearrangement uses TRBV3-1 (or the pseudogene TRBV3-2) and TRBJ2-1, with unresolved D. V was trimmed by 0 bases and J by 4 bases, leaving 13 bases between them. Germline V lookup: CDR1 LGHDT, CDR2 YNNKEL (reference sequence). This CDR3 is 16 amino acids long. Here the CDR3 reads CASSQDLTSEYNEQFF. CDR3 DNA sequence: TGTGCCAGCAGCCAAGATCTGACCAGCGAGTACAATGAGCAGTTCTTC.

The chain employs TRBV5-4 and TRBJ2-1; weak D call: TRBD2 (6 bases). Per germline, CDR1 SGHNT and CDR2 YYREEE (reference sequence). Deletions cut 4 bases from V and 6 bases from J, with 17 bases between. The CDR3 loop spans 15 amino acids. Here the CDR3 DNA reads TGTGCCAGCAGCCAGGGACTCATAAAAACCAATGAGCAGTTCTTC. The encoded protein is CASSQGLIKTNEQFF.

In its sample, this clone was seen once. The V and J genes are TRBV24-1 and TRBJ1-1; a possible D gene is TRBD1 (6 bases). The CDR3 consists of 15 residues. CDR1 and CDR2 (germline): KGHDR, SFDVKD. V was cut by 5 bases and J by 5 bases, with 17 bases left in between. The CDR3 loop is CATSGEGGLGTEAFF. CDR3 bases: TGTGCCACCAGTGGGGAGGGGGGGCTTGGAACTGAAGCTTTCTTT.

The gene calls are TRBV28 and TRBJ1-1; D perhaps matches TRBD1 (5 bases). V was shortened by 5 bases and J by 0 bases, with 22 bases between the two germline ends. This CDR3 comprises 18 residues. Germline assignment: CDR1 MDHEN and CDR2 SYDVKM. CDR3: CASSPSPLGRAMNTEAFF. Here the CDR3 DNA reads TGTGCCAGCAGTCCATCTCCCTTAGGCAGGGCCATGAACACTGAAGCTTTCTTT.

This chain joins TRBV28 and TRBJ1-2; 7 nucleotides match TRBD1. The CDR3 runs 14 residues. Germline CDR1 MDHEN, CDR2 SYDVKM. The V and J ends lost 5 bases and 2 bases, in that order; junction bases with no gene match: 5. CDR3 residues: CASSPGGQNYGYTF. The CDR3 DNA reads TGTGCCAGCAGTCCAGGGGGGCAGAACTATGGCTACACCTTC.

This chain uses TRBV15 with TRBJ2-7, with TRBD2 identical over 13 bases. CDR1 is LNHNV, CDR2 YYDKDF, per germline (reference sequence). CDR3 length: 15 residues. The J segment lost 2 bases and the V segment lost 6 bases, leaving 4 bases of the junction unmatched. The CDR3 coding sequence is TGTGCCACCAGGAGCGGACTAGCGGGGGCCTACGAGCAGTACTTC. Translated: CATRSGLAGAYEQYF.

The chain is built from TRBV27 and TRBJ2-1; no clear D. CDR1 and CDR2 from the germline V gene are MNHEY and SMNVEV (reference sequence). V was clipped by 7 bases and J by 4 bases, with 14 bases between them. The CDR3 is 14 amino acids. The CDR3 DNA is TGTGCCAGCACCGTGGGCAGTGCGTACAATGAGCAGTTCTTC. Its translation: CASTVGSAYNEQFF.